This entry concerns a single T cell receptor beta chain. Its antigen is undetermined. TRB cDNA libraries were made by UMI-labeled 5' RACE. TCRdb processed the 5' RACE reads again and assigns one entry to each CDR3 protein, with no DNA. Reported are about 130,000 distinct CDR3 sequences; the ten largest clones contain 0.5% to 0.7%. The germline gives CDR1 SNHLY, CDR2 FYNNEI. The CDR3 loop spans 15 amino acids. These data come from a study of CXCR3-negative and CXCR3-positive naive CD8 T cells. Findings and limits, study-wide: CXCR3-positive naive cells carried more hydrophobic TRB CDR3s than CXCR3-negative ones.

Sequenced input: naive CXCR3+ CD8+ T cells from blood. Regarding subset: CD45RO-CCR7+CD27+CD95- naive CD8+ T cells expressing CXCR3 (TNR3+). The rearrangement links TRBV2 to TRBJ2-2; TCRdb gives TRBD1 as the D gene, but with no DNA this cannot be confirmed. The origin of this receptor is a human donor in good health. Some clones in this sample may be carry-over from other donors' samples. CDR3 region: CASSETGQNTGELFF. The complete variable domain, with remaining parts taken from reference TRBV2 and TRBJ2-2, reads EPEVTQTPSHQVTQMGQEVILRCVPISNHLYFYWYRQILGQKVEFLVSFYNNEISEKSEIFDDQFSVERPDGSNFTLKIRSTKLEDSAMYFCASSETGQNTGELFFGEGSRLTVL.